The present T cell receptor beta chain was sequenced within a study of cytomegalovirus exposure and HLA in healthy donors. The study, taken as a whole, reports: Researchers reported that a few CMV-associated chains were confirmed in vitro as CMV antigen-specific. In presence/absence analyses, roughly uniform sequencing depth across donors was assumed. DRB1 had the most TCR associations and HLA-C the fewest, a later analysis found, with rates varying by HLA locus.

Participants comprised healthy donors of bone marrow. The PCR employed 60 Vbeta primers together with 13 Jbeta primers. TCRdb's copy holds only in-frame clones and misses some; the assay was immunoSEQ multiplex PCR. The data hold 150,000 to 250,000 clones, with over 75% observed a single time. Note on this clone: The target antigen is unknown.

Sequenced sample: PBMCs. The sequence came from a boy between 2 and 10 years old in good health and CMV-seronegative.

The CDR3 loop is CASSQEQGNEQFF. In DNA, the CDR3 is TGCGCCAGCAGCCAAGAGCAGGGTAATGAGCAGTTCTTC. The J gene is TRBJ2-1, the V gene TRBV4-3; maybe TRBD1 (5 bases). V was cut by 0 bases and J by 7 bases, with 7 bases left in between. The germline gives CDR1 LGHNA, CDR2 YSLEER. CDR3 length equals 13 residues.